Listed here are 12 T cell receptor beta chains from one sample, sequenced in a study of STAT5B mutations in CD4+ large granular lymphocyte leukemia. Profiling relied on immunoSEQ multiplex PCR, and the TCRdb table lists in-frame clones only, not all of them. The top ten clones hold 0.75% to 1% of a sample with 30,000 to 40,000 clones, around 88% of them seen once. Sequencing was performed on CD4+ T cells from blood buffy coats. The source of these receptors is a human donor in good health.

The CDR3 nucleotides read TGTGCCAGCAGTCCTCAGGGGGCTGTGGCTGAAGCTTTCTTT. Translated, it gives CASSPQGAVAEAFF. The chain employs TRBV27 and TRBJ1-1; TRBD1 matches 8 bases. In germline, CDR1 is MNHEY, CDR2 SMNVEV (reference sequence). V lost 5 bases and J lost 6; bases outside the gene matches: 8. CDR3 length: 14 residues.

V and J are TRBV7-9 and TRBJ1-4, with TRBD1 as a possible D gene (5 bases). Germline values: CDR1 SEHNR, CDR2 FQNEAQ (reference sequence). The CDR3 is 14 residues long. The V and J ends lost 5 bases and 4 bases respectively, with 11 bases between them. CDR3 bases: TGTGCCAGCAGCCAAAGGGGTCATAATGAAAAACTGTTTTTT. It translates to CASSQRGHNEKLFF.

The chain uses TRBV18 and TRBJ1-5; 9 bases map to TRBD1. Germline V lookup: CDR1 KGHSH, CDR2 LQKENI. The J segment lost 4 bases and the V segment lost 4 bases, leaving 2 bases of the junction unmatched. This CDR3 region has 14 residues. The chain's CDR3 is CASSRDRVNQPQHF. In DNA form, the CDR3 reads TGTGCCAGCTCACGGGACAGGGTTAATCAGCCCCAGCATTTT.

V and J are TRBV7-3 and TRBJ2-3, with TRBD2 matching 7 bases. The V segment lost 2 bases and the J segment 3 bases; nucleotides outside the gene matches: 14. Germline CDR1 is SGHTA and CDR2 is FQGTGA. This CDR3 comprises 18 residues. In nucleotides, the CDR3 is TGTGCCAGCAGCTTAGTGGCATCGGGAGCGGGAAGTACAGATACGCAGTATTTT. This codes for CASSLVASGAGSTDTQYF. Using reference TRBV7-3 and TRBJ2-3 for the parts outside the CDR3, the full variable domain is GAGVSQTPSNKVTEKGKYVELRCDPISGHTALYWYRQSLGQGPEFLIYFQGTGAADDSGLPNDRFFAVRPEGSVSTLKIQRTERGDSAVYLCASSLVASGAGSTDTQYFGPGTRLTVL.

The V call is TRBV29-1, the J call TRBJ1-5, with D possibly matching TRBD1 (5 bases). The CDR3 runs to 13 residues. V was trimmed by 4 bases and J by 7 bases, leaving 14 bases between them. CDR1 is SQVTM, CDR2 ANQGSEA, per germline. The CDR3, as DNA: TGCAGCGTTGCCGTGGGGGTAGGACAGCCCCAGCATTTT. This codes for CSVAVGVGQPQHF. Combining the CDR3 with reference TRBV29-1 and TRBJ1-5 gives the whole variable domain SAVISQKPSRDICQRGTSLTIQCQVDSQVTMMFWYRQQPGQSLTLIATANQGSEATYESGFVIDKFPISRPNLTFSTLTVSNMSPEDSSIYLCSVAVGVGQPQHFGDGTRLSIL.

The chain carries TRBV7-2 and TRBJ2-3; 13 positions agree with TRBD2. CDR1 SGHTA and CDR2 FQGNSA come from the germline V gene. J lost 5 bases, V lost 5 bases, and 4 bases had no gene match. This CDR3 comprises 15 residues. CDR3 loop: CASSKLAGGIDTQYF. The DNA of the CDR3 is TGTGCCAGCAGCAAACTAGCGGGAGGGATAGATACGCAGTATTTT. Complete variable domain (other parts from reference TRBV7-2 and TRBJ2-3): GAGVSQSPSNKVTEKGKDVELRCDPISGHTALYWYRQSLGQGLEFLIYFQGNSAPDKSGLPSDRFSAERTGGSVSTLTIQRTQQEDSAVYLCASSKLAGGIDTQYFGPGTRLTVL.

The genes are TRBV5-6 and TRBJ1-1; D not certain. CDR3 length equals 15 residues. V shed 5 bases and J shed 0 bases, with 14 bases lying between them. In germline, CDR1 is SGHDT, CDR2 YYEEEE. The CDR3 is CASRPQPAVNTEAFF. The CDR3 nucleotides are TGTGCCAGCAGGCCCCAGCCCGCGGTGAACACTGAAGCTTTCTTT.

The chain is built from TRBV25-1 and TRBJ2-3, with TRBD2 matching 10 bases. This CDR3 is 16 amino acids long. V trimming: 6 bases; J trimming: 9 bases; junction bases outside the gene matches: 15. CDR1 and CDR2 (germline): MGHDK, SYGVNS. CDR3 sequence: CASSPSAGTSDDTQYF. CDR3 in DNA: TGTGCCAGCAGCCCGTCGGCCGGGACTAGCGATGACACGCAGTATTTT.

The chain couples TRBV7-3 to TRBJ1-1; 11 positions agree with TRBD1. CDR3 length equals 14 residues. The germline V gene encodes CDR1 SGHTA and CDR2 FQGTGA. After removal of 5 bases from V and 4 bases from J, the junction contained 3 bases not matched to a gene. CDR3 sequence: CASSPGTGGTEAFF. CDR3 coding DNA: TGTGCCAGCAGCCCAGGGACAGGGGGCACTGAAGCTTTCTTT.

The chain links TRBV7-2 to TRBJ1-2, with 8 nucleotides matching TRBD1. This CDR3 has 15 amino acids. Losses at the gene ends were 4 bases for V and 8 bases for J; bases not matched to a gene: 12. Germline CDR1 and CDR2: SGHTA and FQGNSA. The CDR3: CASSSGPGQVKGYTF. Written as DNA, the CDR3 is TGTGCCAGCAGCTCGGGTCCGGGACAGGTTAAGGGCTACACCTTC.

This clone has only a few counts. The chain couples TRBV4-1 to TRBJ2-7; perhaps TRBD2 as D (6 bases). Germline CDR1 reads MGHRA; CDR2 reads YSYEKL. V was cut by 1 base and J by 2 bases, with 15 bases left in between. The CDR3 is 16 amino acids. For the CDR3, the DNA is TGCGCCAGCAGCCAAGGCCCACCGGCGGGGACCTACGAGCAGTACTTC. Translation: CASSQGPPAGTYEQYF.

This clone was detected only once. J is TRBJ1-2 and V is TRBV5-1, with 9 bases fitting TRBD1. In germline, CDR1 is SGHRS, CDR2 YFSETQ. The CDR3 totals 16 residues. Trimming removed 3 bases from V and 1 base from J; junction bases left unmatched: 7. CDR3 DNA: TGCGCCAGCAGCTCCGGGACAGGGAACCTTAACTATGGCTACACCTTC. It is translated as CASSSGTGNLNYGYTF. The full variable domain, rest sourced from reference TRBV5-1 and TRBJ1-2, is KAGVTQTPRYLIKTRGQQVTLSCSPISGHRSVSWYQQTPGQGLQFLFEYFSETQRNKGNFPGRFSGRQFSNSRSEMNVSTLELGDSALYLCASSSGTGNLNYGYTFGSGTRLTVV.